These 20 T cell receptor beta chains were sequenced from one sample in a study of blood T cell repertoires in COVID-19. Using immunoSEQ multiplex PCR, the repertoire was profiled, and TCRdb retains in-frame clones only, with some absent. The sample holds approximately 190,000 clones, 83% seen once. The sequenced material came from peripheral blood. The origin of the receptors is a woman aged 40 to 50 with acute or convalescent COVID-19.

The chain recombines TRBV18 with TRBJ2-2; possible D gene TRBD1, 5 bases. Germline loops: CDR1 KGHSH, CDR2 LQKENI. Trimming removed 4 bases at V and 1 base at J, with 10 bases between. This CDR3 is 15 amino acids long. CDR3 region: CASSRPTVNTGELFF. The CDR3 DNA follows: TGTGCCAGCTCACGCCCGACAGTGAACACCGGGGAGCTGTTTTTT.

The genes are TRBV2 and TRBJ1-1, with TRBD1 matching over 7 bases. J lost 6 bases, V lost 5 bases, and 6 bases had no gene match. Germline CDR1 SNHLY, CDR2 FYNNEI. CDR3 length: 13 residues. CDR3 nucleotide sequence: TGTGCCAGCAGTCAGGGGGTTATCGCTGAAGCTTTCTTT. Its translation: CASSQGVIAEAFF. The whole variable domain, filled in from reference TRBV2 and TRBJ1-1, reads EPEVTQTPSHQVTQMGQEVILRCVPISNHLYFYWYRQILGQKVEFLVSFYNNEISEKSEIFDDQFSVERPDGSNFTLKIRSTKLEDSAMYFCASSQGVIAEAFFGQGTRLTVV.

This clone was picked up a small number of times. This sequence joins TRBV5-4 and TRBJ2-2; D might be TRBD2 (5 bases). This CDR3 is built from 14 residues. V was cut by 2 bases and J by 7 bases, with 12 bases left in between. From germline, CDR1 is SGHNT and CDR2 YYREEE (reference sequence). The CDR3 DNA reads TGTGCCAGCAGCTTCGGACTCCCCGGCGGGGAGCTGTTTTTT. Translated, it gives CASSFGLPGGELFF.

This clone has more than one count but fewer than ten. The rearrangement joins TRBV7-8 to TRBJ1-2, with a weak D call TRBD1 (5 bases). The ends were cut back, 5 bases at V and 7 bases at J, with 17 bases in the middle. CDR1 is SGHVS and CDR2 is FQNEAQ in the germline V gene. The CDR3 totals 14 residues. The CDR3 DNA is TGTGCCAGCAGCAAGGGGCTCATAAGCGTTGGCTACACCTTC. Translation gives CASSKGLISVGYTF.

This clone was recorded only once. The V gene is TRBV6-5, the J gene TRBJ1-5; D is unclear. Trimming shortened V by 2 bases and J by 5 bases, and 7 bases separated the two germline ends. The CDR3 is 13 amino acids. From germline, CDR1 is MNHEY and CDR2 SVGAGI. In nucleotides, the CDR3 is TGTGCCAGCAGTTACAGAGATGATCAGCCCCAGCATTTT. Translation: CASSYRDDQPQHF.

The chain carries TRBV28 and TRBJ2-3; 7 nucleotides line up with TRBD1. The CDR3 has 16 amino acids. The germline V gene has CDR1 MDHEN and CDR2 SYDVKM. The V and J ends lost 5 bases and 3 bases, in that order; junction bases with no gene match: 11. The CDR3 is CASSRIEGANTDTQYF. The CDR3 bases are TGTGCCAGCAGTCGCATTGAGGGGGCGAATACAGATACGCAGTATTTT.

The genes are TRBV7-9 and TRBJ2-7; no definite D call. The germline CDR1 and CDR2 sequences are SEHNR and FQNEAQ (reference sequence). The V end was cut by 4 bases, the J end by 4 bases, with 5 bases between. This CDR3 is built from 11 residues. DNA for the CDR3: TGTGCCAGCAGCTCTTTATACGAGCAGTACTTC. Its protein is CASSSLYEQYF.

J is TRBJ2-3 and V is TRBV6-5, with 10 bases identical to TRBD2. Germline CDR1 MNHEY, CDR2 SVGAGI. J gave up 4 bases and V 5 bases, and 6 bases lay outside the gene matches. The CDR3 has 15 residues. In DNA form, the CDR3 reads TGTGCCAGCAGTAAGCTAGCGGGAGAAGCAGATACGCAGTATTTT. Protein product: CASSKLAGEADTQYF.

The chain combines TRBV19 with TRBJ1-2, with 11 positions matching TRBD1. The germline CDR1 and CDR2 sequences are LNHDA and SQIVND (reference sequence). J was trimmed by 7 bases and V by 3 bases; bases with no gene match: 4. The CDR3 sequence is 14 residues long. CDR3 nucleotide sequence: TGTGCCAGTAGTATGGACAGGGGGCGGTTTGGCTACACCTTC. It codes for CASSMDRGRFGYTF.

V gene TRBV11-2 combines with J gene TRBJ2-3; weak D call: TRBD2 (5 bases). The CDR3 sequence is 17 residues long. The germline V gene encodes CDR1 SGHAT and CDR2 FQNNGV. The germline V and J ends were trimmed by 5 bases and 2 bases, with 20 bases remaining between them. The CDR3 DNA is TGTGCCAGCAGCCGCTGGTTGGGCGGGTTGGACACAGATACGCAGTATTTT. The encoded protein is CASSRWLGGLDTDTQYF. The full variable domain, its missing parts supplied by reference TRBV11-2 and TRBJ2-3, is EAGVAQSPRYKIIEKRQSVAFWCNPISGHATLYWYQQILGQGPKLLIQFQNNGVVDDSQLPKDRFSAERLKGVDSTLKIQPAKLEDSAVYLCASSRWLGGLDTDTQYFGPGTRLTVL.

The V gene is TRBV29-1, the J gene TRBJ2-7; 9 nucleotides match TRBD1. The length of the CDR3 is 14 residues. The germline V gene has CDR1 SQVTM and CDR2 ANQGSEA. V lost 6 bases and J lost 1; bases outside the gene matches: 7. CDR3 residues: CSVLRDRASYEQYF. CDR3 coding DNA: TGCAGCGTCCTCCGGGACAGGGCATCCTACGAGCAGTACTTC.

The rearrangement uses TRBV3-1 (or the pseudogene TRBV3-2) and TRBJ1-1; 9 bases are a match to TRBD1. The ends lost 1 base at V and 5 bases at J; junction bases unmatched: 17. The CDR3 runs 19 residues. Germline V lookup: CDR1 LGHDT, CDR2 YNNKEL (reference sequence). CDR3 region: CASSQGVAGAGTGSTEAFF. CDR3 DNA sequence: TGTGCCAGCAGCCAAGGCGTGGCAGGCGCGGGGACAGGGTCGACTGAAGCTTTCTTT.

The V gene is TRBV6-5, the J gene TRBJ2-1; 7 bases are a match to TRBD1. Looked up from germline, CDR1 is MNHEY and CDR2 is SVGAGI. Germline trimming cut 0 bases from V and 12 bases from J; bases unmatched to any gene: 5. The CDR3 has 13 amino acids. In nucleotides, the CDR3 is TGTGCCAGCAGTTACTCAGAGGGGGCGACGCAGTTCTTC. Protein product: CASSYSEGATQFF.

The gene calls are TRBV5-5 and TRBJ2-2; 7 positions agree with TRBD1. This CDR3 has 15 amino acids. J lost 1 base, V lost 2 bases, and 2 bases had no gene match. The germline gives CDR1 SGHKS, CDR2 YYEKEE (reference sequence). CDR3 bases: TGTGCCAGCAGCTTTCGGACAGGGAACACCGGGGAGCTGTTTTTT. This sequence encodes CASSFRTGNTGELFF.

The chain has TRBV3-1 (or the pseudogene TRBV3-2) and TRBJ2-3; no definite D call. Germline loops: CDR1 LGHDT, CDR2 YNNKEL (reference sequence). The CDR3 has 12 residues. The V end was cut by 4 bases, the J end by 8 bases, with 10 bases between. CDR3 sequence reads: CASSPTAGTQYF. Written as DNA, the CDR3 is TGTGCCAGCAGCCCCACTGCAGGTACGCAGTATTTT.

V and J are TRBV5-3 and TRBJ1-3; the D gene is possibly TRBD1 (5 bases). TRBV5-3 is an ORF, and what it does is uncertain. The germline V and J ends were trimmed by 0 bases and 4 bases, with 11 bases remaining between them. The CDR3 spans 15 residues. CDR3 DNA: TGTGCCAGAAGCTTGGTCTCGGGGGTAGGAAACACCATATATTTT. Its translation: CARSLVSGVGNTIYF.

V is TRBV2 and J is TRBJ1-2; D call uncertain. V was trimmed by 3 bases and J by 2 bases, leaving 10 bases between them. The CDR3 contains 14 residues. The germline V gene has CDR1 SNHLY and CDR2 FYNNEI. This CDR3 is CASSEVVLNYGYTF. CDR3 DNA: TGTGCCAGCAGTGAGGTCGTACTGAACTATGGCTACACCTTC. The variable domain in full, completed from reference TRBV2 and TRBJ1-2, reads EPEVTQTPSHQVTQMGQEVILRCVPISNHLYFYWYRQILGQKVEFLVSFYNNEISEKSEIFDDQFSVERPDGSNFTLKIRSTKLEDSAMYFCASSEVVLNYGYTFGSGTRLTVV.

V gene TRBV19 combines with J gene TRBJ1-2; a possible D gene is TRBD1 (5 bases). CDR3 length equals 14 residues. CDR1 and CDR2 from the germline V gene are LNHDA and SQIVND (reference sequence). Trimming removed 4 bases at V and 3 bases at J, with 12 bases between. DNA of the CDR3: TGTGCCAGTAGTACCCTGACACAGGACTATGGCTACACCTTC. Protein: CASSTLTQDYGYTF.

The chain couples TRBV6-6 to TRBJ1-1, with 7 nucleotides matching TRBD1. Germline CDR1 reads MNHNY; CDR2 reads SVGAGI (reference sequence). V gave up 2 bases and J gave up 11 bases; unmatched junction bases: 11. The CDR3 is 14 residues long. CDR3 bases: TGTGCCAGCAGTTACGGACAGGAGGTAAGCCTTGCTTTCTTT. Its protein product is CASSYGQEVSLAFF.

In its sample, this clone was seen once. The V and J genes are TRBV28 and TRBJ2-7, with 8 bases that match TRBD1. The CDR3 spans 15 residues. The ends lost 6 bases at V and 4 bases at J; junction bases unmatched: 11. Germline CDR1 MDHEN, CDR2 SYDVKM. CDR3: CASRTGGTAHYEQYF. The DNA of the CDR3 is TGTGCCAGCAGAACAGGGGGAACGGCTCATTACGAGCAGTACTTC.